What follows are 32 T cell receptor beta chains derived from one specimen sequenced in a study of CD8 T cells in ankylosing spondylitis. TCRdb passed the 5' RACE reads through MiXCR, listing each CDR3 protein once. In the table there are more than 150,000 distinct CDR3 sequences, 10% to 15% of which are singletons. Sequencing input: blood, either unsorted or a sorted T cell fraction (not recorded which). The receptor source for this set is a female donor with ankylosing spondylitis or in good health (not recorded which).

V is TRBV7-2 and J is TRBJ2-5; 16 nucleotides line up with TRBD2. Unmatched junction bases numbered 3, after V lost 3 bases and J lost 5 bases. The CDR3 length is 16 residues. Germline lookup yields CDR1 SGHTA and CDR2 FQGNSA. CDR3 in DNA: TGTGCCAGCAGCTTGGGACTAGCGGGAGGGTTTGAGACCCAGTACTTC. This translates into CASSLGLAGGFETQYF.

This clonotype was counted between two and nine times. The J gene is TRBJ1-4, the V gene TRBV19; D is possibly TRBD1 (5 bases). CDR3 length: 13 amino acids. Germline V gene sequence: CDR1 LNHDA, CDR2 SQIVND (reference sequence). V shed 9 bases and J shed 8 bases, with 16 bases lying between them. The CDR3 DNA reads TGTGCCAGCTCACCCAGGGTGCAAGAAAAACTGTTTTTT. This encodes CASSPRVQEKLFF.

This clonotype occurred a few times. J is TRBJ2-3 and V is TRBV14; D possibly corresponds to TRBD2 (5 bases). The CDR3 extends over 14 amino acids. Between the trimmed V and J ends, which lost 0 bases and 3 bases, there was a span of 7 bases. Germline V lookup: CDR1 SGHDN, CDR2 FVKESK. This CDR3 reads CASSQDGGTDTQYF. DNA for the CDR3: TGTGCCAGCAGCCAAGACGGCGGGACAGATACGCAGTATTTT.

This clonotype came up many times. The chain uses TRBV5-1 and TRBJ2-3, with TRBD1 matching over 8 bases. The germline V gene encodes CDR1 SGHRS and CDR2 YFSETQ. The CDR3 sequence is 18 residues long. V was pared by 0 bases and J by 1 base, with 10 bases of the junction left unmatched. CDR3 residues: CASSLGQGPRPGTDTQYF. CDR3 coding DNA: TGCGCCAGCAGCTTGGGACAGGGGCCCCGACCCGGCACAGATACGCAGTATTTT.

This clonotype was counted many times. The CDR3 reads CASSSKSNIQYF. CDR3 DNA sequence: TGTGCCAGCAGTTCAAAATCCAACATTCAGTACTTC. This sequence joins TRBV12-3 or TRBV12-4 and TRBJ2-4; D is unclear. The CDR3 loop spans 12 amino acids. With 4 bases removed from V and 7 bases from J, the gap between germline ends came to 8 bases.

This clonotype has a count of ten or more. The chain combines TRBV5-1 with TRBJ2-1, with no clear D. V lost 5 bases to trimming and J lost 7 bases, with 19 bases between them. The CDR3 totals 15 residues. CDR1 and CDR2 from the germline V gene are SGHRS and YFSETQ. DNA of the CDR3: TGCGCCAGCAGTTATCAATCTGGCTCTCCTAATGAGCAGTTCTTC. Its translation: CASSYQSGSPNEQFF.

Remarks on this clonotype: A much larger clonotype is one base distant, so this may be a read error. The chain links TRBV11-2 to TRBJ1-3; TRBD1 might be the D (6 bases). In germline, CDR1 is SGHAT, CDR2 FQNNGV. V dropped 5 bases and J dropped 8 bases, with 22 bases sitting between them. This CDR3 region has 16 residues. CDR3 coding DNA: TGTGCCAGCAGCGGCGGGACAACCTCTTATGAGGACACCATATATTTT. Encoded protein: CASSGGTTSYEDTIYF.

This clonotype was recorded a few times. This likely comes from a read error, as the CDR3 has no conserved phenylalanine or tryptophan at its end. V gene TRBV12-3 or TRBV12-4 combines with J gene TRBJ1-2, with 9 bases fitting TRBD1. Trimming at V came to 6 bases and at J to 5 bases, leaving 4 bases not matched to a gene. The CDR3 is 13 residues long. The CDR3 is CASSLGQGYGYTL. CDR3 bases: TGTGCCAGCAGCCTCGGACAGGGGTATGGCTACACCCTC.

This clonotype was observed a handful of times. The chain links TRBV9 to TRBJ2-2; the D is unclear. This CDR3 has 12 amino acids. Trimming cost V 2 bases and J 6 bases, with 5 bases left between them. Germline V gene sequence: CDR1 SGDLS, CDR2 YYNGEE. CDR3 bases: TGTGCCAGCAGCGTTAAGTCCGGGGAGCTGTTTTTT. It specifies CASSVKSGELFF. The complete variable domain, with remaining parts taken from reference TRBV9 and TRBJ2-2, reads DSGVTQTPKHLITATGQRVTLRCSPRSGDLSVYWYQQSLDQGLQFLIQYYNGEERAKGNILERFSAQQFPDLHSELNLSSLELGDSALYFCASSVKSGELFFGEGSRLTVL.

The sample holds a few counts of this clonotype. The CDR3 nucleotides read TGTGCCAGCAGCTTAATGGCCAGCGGGAGCTATAATGAGCAGTTCTTC. Residues: CASSLMASGSYNEQFF. The chain employs TRBV11-3 and TRBJ2-1, with 8 bases that match TRBD2. CDR3 length equals 16 residues. The V segment lost 2 bases and the J segment 7 bases; nucleotides outside the gene matches: 10. Germline V gene lookup returns CDR1 SGHNT and CDR2 YENEEA.

This clonotype appeared many times. The chain recombines TRBV12-3 or TRBV12-4 with TRBJ2-7; D perhaps matches TRBD1 (6 bases). V lost 2 bases and J lost 4, with 15 bases in between. The CDR3 is 15 residues long. In DNA form, the CDR3 reads TGTGCCAGCAGTTTATCGCCAGGGGCGTTTTACGAGCAGTACTTC. Translating gives CASSLSPGAFYEQYF.

This clonotype has only one observation. V usage is TRBV5-4 and J usage is TRBJ2-5, with 10 bases aligning to TRBD2. The CDR3 is 15 residues long. The germline V gene encodes CDR1 SGHNT and CDR2 YYREEE (reference sequence). J gave up 5 bases and V 5 bases, and 9 bases lay outside the gene matches. The DNA for the CDR3 is TGTGCCAGCAGGCGGGAGCTAGCGGGAGAGGAGACCCAGTACTTC. It specifies CASRRELAGEETQYF.

The rearrangement uses TRBV20-1 and TRBJ2-7, with D possibly matching TRBD2 (6 bases). V gave up 4 bases and J gave up 6 bases, with 19 bases separating them. CDR3 length equals 14 residues. Per germline, CDR1 DFQATT and CDR2 SNEGSKA (reference sequence). The CDR3 loop is CSAKDYLSGSEQYF. The CDR3 coding sequence is TGCAGTGCTAAGGACTATCTTTCGGGGAGCGAGCAGTACTTC.

This rearrangement joins TRBV15 to TRBJ2-3; unclear D gene. The germline V and J ends were trimmed by 4 bases and 8 bases, with 13 bases remaining between them. The CDR3 contains 13 residues. From germline, CDR1 is LNHNV and CDR2 YYDKDF (reference sequence). CDR3 coding DNA: TGTGCCACCAGCATCCCGACCGACCGTACGCAGTATTTT. This sequence encodes CATSIPTDRTQYF.

This clonotype was seen at least ten times. This chain links TRBV5-1 with TRBJ1-1; D remains ambiguous. The CDR3 contains 14 residues. The V and J ends lost 0 bases and 5 bases respectively, with 11 bases between them. The germline V gene has CDR1 SGHRS and CDR2 YFSETQ. CDR3 sequence reads: CASSLGGSTTEAFF. In DNA form, the CDR3 reads TGCGCCAGCAGCTTGGGTGGTTCAACGACTGAAGCTTTCTTT.

This chain uses TRBV20-1 with TRBJ1-1; D uncertain. The CDR3 is 13 amino acids. V lost 5 bases and J 0 bases, leaving 10 bases between the germline ends. Germline-derived CDR1 and CDR2 are DFQATT and SNEGSKA (reference sequence). CDR3 coding DNA: TGCAGTGCTCCCTACAGCCTGAACACTGAAGCTTTCTTT. Translation: CSAPYSLNTEAFF.

This clonotype has at least ten counts. The chain employs TRBV7-2 and TRBJ2-6; D perhaps matches TRBD1 (5 bases). The germline CDR1 and CDR2 sequences are SGHTA and FQGNSA. Trimming took 5 bases from V and 0 from J, leaving 8 bases between them. CDR3 size: 15 residues. This CDR3 is CASSPGISGANVLTF. The CDR3 DNA sequence: TGTGCCAGCAGCCCAGGGATCTCTGGGGCCAACGTCCTGACTTTC.

Turning to this clonotype: A clone one base away is much larger, so this may be a read error. The V and J genes are TRBV29-1 and TRBJ1-2; no clear D gene. The CDR3 has 11 amino acids. Germline V gives CDR1 SQVTM, CDR2 ANQGSEA. CDR3 amino acids: CALRQGGGYTF. CDR3 DNA: TGCGCGCTGAGGCAAGGAGGAGGCTACACCTTC.

At least ten counts were recorded for this clonotype. The rearrangement joins TRBV6-2 or TRBV6-3 to TRBJ1-5, with D possibly matching TRBD1 (5 bases). The V end was cut by 2 bases, the J end by 4 bases, with 15 bases between. This CDR3 comprises 16 residues. CDR1 is MNHEY, CDR2 SVGEGT, per germline. CDR3 sequence: CASSYSSGSWNQPQHF. CDR3 coding DNA: TGTGCCAGCAGTTACAGTTCAGGGTCCTGGAATCAGCCCCAGCATTTT.

This clonotype showed up many times. The chain couples TRBV7-2 to TRBJ1-1, with D maybe TRBD1 (5 bases). Trimming left V 3 bases short and J 6 bases short, with 11 bases between. Germline loops: CDR1 SGHTA, CDR2 FQGNSA. This CDR3 contains 13 residues. The chain's CDR3 is CASSFPGGAEAFF. DNA of the CDR3: TGTGCCAGCAGCTTTCCGGGGGGGGCTGAAGCTTTCTTT.

The sample holds a few counts of this clonotype. The rearrangement links TRBV20-1 to TRBJ2-1, with D uncertain. The length of the CDR3 is 14 residues. Trimming left V 1 base short and J 9 bases short, with 16 bases between. Germline CDR1 is DFQATT and CDR2 is SNEGSKA (reference sequence). The CDR3 here is CSARGVPAPSEQFF. The CDR3 DNA follows: TGCAGTGCTAGAGGCGTTCCGGCCCCGAGTGAGCAGTTCTTC.

This clonotype was seen ten or more times. This chain joins TRBV20-1 and TRBJ2-7, with D perhaps matching TRBD1 (5 bases). The V end was cut by 0 bases, the J end by 3 bases, with 15 bases between. CDR1 and CDR2 (germline): DFQATT, SNEGSKA (reference sequence). CDR3 length: 15 amino acids. The CDR3 DNA is TGCAGTGCTAGAGATCCGTCCAGGGCTGGCTACGAGCAGTACTTC. This encodes CSARDPSRAGYEQYF.

This chain uses TRBV20-1 with TRBJ2-7; 9 bases line up with TRBD2. The CDR3 sequence is 13 residues long. Trimming at V came to 5 bases and at J to 6 bases, leaving 8 bases not matched to a gene. From germline, CDR1 is DFQATT and CDR2 SNEGSKA (reference sequence). This CDR3 reads CSASLLAGGEQYF. In DNA form, the CDR3 reads TGCAGTGCTTCTCTACTAGCGGGCGGCGAGCAGTACTTC.

Many counts were recorded for this clonotype. This chain links TRBV6-6 with TRBJ2-3; 9 nucleotides match TRBD2. The CDR3 is 13 amino acids. The germline V gene has CDR1 MNHNY and CDR2 SVGAGI (reference sequence). V lost 6 bases and J lost 8; bases outside the gene matches: 6. The CDR3 protein is CASSRISGGTQYF. The CDR3 nucleotides read TGTGCCAGCAGCAGGATTAGCGGGGGTACGCAGTATTTT.

A note on this clonotype: Possible read error: a much larger clone is one base away. CDR3 in DNA: TGCTGTGCTAAAAAACGCGGGACAGAATACACCGGGGAGCTGTTTTTT. Amino acids: CCAKKRGTEYTGELFF. V and J are TRBV20-1 and TRBJ2-2; D may be TRBD1 (7 bases). Looked up from germline, CDR1 is DFQATT and CDR2 is SNEGSKA (reference sequence). The CDR3 runs to 16 residues.

Many counts were recorded for this clonotype. The rearrangement links TRBV12-3 or TRBV12-4 to TRBJ1-4, with unresolved D. The CDR3 is 13 amino acids. Trimming took off 6 bases at V and 4 bases at J, with 9 bases between the two ends. CDR3 nucleotide sequence: TGTGCCAGCAGGCCGGGCTATAATGAAAAACTGTTTTTT. It encodes CASRPGYNEKLFF.

The sample holds many counts of this clonotype. The V call is TRBV12-3 or TRBV12-4, the J call TRBJ1-1; D unclear. The CDR3 contains 11 residues. Trimming removed 6 bases at V and 11 bases at J, with 13 bases between. The CDR3 spells CASRPTDFAFF. The DNA of the CDR3 is TGTGCCAGCAGACCCACAGACTTCGCTTTCTTT.

This clonotype was observed many times. This chain uses TRBV20-1 with TRBJ2-7; D might be TRBD1 (6 bases). The CDR3 totals 14 residues. V was cut by 4 bases and J by 4 bases, with 17 bases left in between. Per the germline V gene, CDR1 is DFQATT and CDR2 is SNEGSKA (reference sequence). The CDR3 is CSAIVGQGPYEQYF. The CDR3 nucleotides read TGCAGTGCTATAGTGGGACAAGGGCCGTACGAGCAGTACTTC.

This clonotype was detected many times. V gene TRBV27 combines with J gene TRBJ2-1, with 8 nucleotides matching TRBD2. The CDR3 loop spans 19 amino acids. Germline CDR1 MNHEY, CDR2 SMNVEV (reference sequence). V lost 5 bases and J lost 0; bases outside the gene matches: 15. As DNA, the CDR3 is TGTGCCAGCAGTCCGATAATCGGACTAGCCATGAGCTCCTACAATGAGCAGTTCTTC. Its protein is CASSPIIGLAMSSYNEQFF.

The chain recombines TRBV25-1 with TRBJ1-2; 11 nucleotides align to TRBD1. V was pared by 7 bases and J by 9 bases, with 13 bases of the junction left unmatched. The germline V gene encodes CDR1 MGHDK and CDR2 SYGVNS. The CDR3 sequence is 15 residues long. The DNA for the CDR3 is TGTGCCAGCATTCCCCTCGACGGACAGGGGGCATGCTACACCTTC. Its translation: CASIPLDGQGACYTF.

This clonotype was observed a handful of times. The J gene is TRBJ2-1, the V gene TRBV7-2; the D gene is possibly TRBD1 (5 bases). The CDR3 length is 13 residues. Trimming took 4 bases from V and 7 from J, leaving 11 bases between them. Looked up from germline, CDR1 is SGHTA and CDR2 is FQGNSA. CDR3 sequence: CASSSQGWNEQFF. Written as DNA, the CDR3 is TGTGCCAGCAGCTCCCAGGGTTGGAATGAGCAGTTCTTC.

Many counts were recorded for this clonotype. V gene TRBV29-1 combines with J gene TRBJ2-1; TRBD2 matches at 11 bases. This CDR3 region has 14 residues. CDR1 SQVTM and CDR2 ANQGSEA come from the germline V gene. V was pared by 7 bases and J by 6 bases, with 8 bases of the junction left unmatched. The CDR3 bases are TGCAGCGGAATGACTAGCGGGATCGGCAATGAGCAGTTCTTC. The encoded protein is CSGMTSGIGNEQFF.